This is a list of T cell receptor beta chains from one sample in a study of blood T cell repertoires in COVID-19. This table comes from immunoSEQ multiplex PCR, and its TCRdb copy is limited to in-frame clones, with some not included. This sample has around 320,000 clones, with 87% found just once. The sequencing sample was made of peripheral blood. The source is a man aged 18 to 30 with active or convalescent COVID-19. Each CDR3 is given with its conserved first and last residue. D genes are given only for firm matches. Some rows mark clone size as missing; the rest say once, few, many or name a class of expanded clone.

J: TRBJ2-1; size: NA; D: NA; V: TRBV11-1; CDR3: CASSSRKPGEQFF; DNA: TGTGCCAGCAGCTCGAGAAAACCGGGTGAGCAGTTCTTC
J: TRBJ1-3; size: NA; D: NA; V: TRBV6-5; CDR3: CASSYLAAQDTIYF; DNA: TGTGCCAGCAGTTACTTGGCAGCACAGGACACCATATATTTT
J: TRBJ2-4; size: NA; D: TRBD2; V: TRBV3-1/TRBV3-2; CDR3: CASSRAGENIQYF; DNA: TGTGCCAGCAGCCGCGCGGGGGAAAACATTCAGTACTTC
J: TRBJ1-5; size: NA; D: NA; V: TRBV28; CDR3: CASSGQGRQPQHF; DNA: TGTGCCAGCAGTGGGCAGGGTCGCCAGCCCCAGCATTTT
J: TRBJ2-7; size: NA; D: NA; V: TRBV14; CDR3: CASSPFGPYEQYF; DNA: TGTGCCAGCAGCCCGTTTGGCCCCTACGAGCAGTACTTC
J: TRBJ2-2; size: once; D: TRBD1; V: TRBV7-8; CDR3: CASSARDRGRTGELFF; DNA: TGTGCCAGCAGCGCCCGGGACAGGGGTAGGACCGGGGAGCTGTTTTTT
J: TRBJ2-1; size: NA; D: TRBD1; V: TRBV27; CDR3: CASSLGQGANEQFF; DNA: TGTGCCAGCAGTTTAGGGCAGGGGGCAAATGAGCAGTTCTTC
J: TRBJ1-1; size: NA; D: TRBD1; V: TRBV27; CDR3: CASSLFRQGEAFF; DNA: TGTGCCAGCAGTTTATTCCGACAGGGCGAAGCTTTCTTT
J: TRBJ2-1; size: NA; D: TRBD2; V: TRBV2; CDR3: CASSYSSGRARNEQFF; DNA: TGTGCCAGCAGTTACTCAAGCGGGAGGGCAAGGAATGAGCAGTTCTTC
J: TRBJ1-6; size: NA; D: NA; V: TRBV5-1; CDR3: CASSSLGYYNSPLHF; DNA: TGCGCCAGCAGCTCGCTAGGTTACTATAATTCACCCCTCCACTTT
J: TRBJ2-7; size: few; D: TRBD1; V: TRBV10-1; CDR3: CASSRDRVPYEQYF; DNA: TGCGCCAGCAGCCGGGACAGGGTTCCCTACGAGCAGTACTTC
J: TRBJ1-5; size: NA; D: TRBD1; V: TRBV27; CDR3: CASSDGQASQPQHF; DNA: TGTGCCAGCAGTGACGGACAGGCCAGTCAGCCCCAGCATTTT
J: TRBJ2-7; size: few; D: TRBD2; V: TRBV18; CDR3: CASSPPWGGYFYEQYF; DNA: TGTGCCAGCTCACCACCATGGGGAGGGTACTTCTACGAGCAGTACTTC
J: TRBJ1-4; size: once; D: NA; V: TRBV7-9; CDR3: CASSLGHRITNEKLFF; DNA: TGTGCCAGCAGCTTAGGTCACAGGATAACTAATGAAAAACTGTTTTTT
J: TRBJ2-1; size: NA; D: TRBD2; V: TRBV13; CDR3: CASSLGRLADNYNEQFF; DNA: TGTGCCAGCAGCTTAGGAAGACTAGCGGATAACTACAATGAGCAGTTCTTC
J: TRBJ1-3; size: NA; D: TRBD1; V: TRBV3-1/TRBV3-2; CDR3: CASSQNRGVKGNTIYF; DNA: TGTGCCAGCAGCCAGAACAGGGGAGTAAAAGGAAACACCATATATTTT
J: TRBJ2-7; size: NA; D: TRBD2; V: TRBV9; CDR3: CASSVGTSGFYEQYF; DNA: TGTGCCAGCAGCGTAGGGACTAGCGGATTCTACGAGCAGTACTTC
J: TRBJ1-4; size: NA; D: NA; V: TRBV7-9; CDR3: CASSLPREKLFF; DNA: TGTGCCAGCAGCTTACCCCGGGAAAAACTGTTTTTT
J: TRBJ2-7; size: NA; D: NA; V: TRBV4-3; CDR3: CASSQGIGGASYEQYF; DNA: TGCGCCAGCAGCCAAGGTATAGGGGGGGCCTCCTACGAGCAGTACTTC
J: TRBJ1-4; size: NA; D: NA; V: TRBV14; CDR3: CASSQVGRGANEKLFF; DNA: TGTGCCAGCAGCCAAGTGGGAAGGGGTGCTAATGAAAAACTGTTTTTT
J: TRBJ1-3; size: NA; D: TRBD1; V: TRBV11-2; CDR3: CASSLDRTGANSGNTIYF; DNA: TGTGCCAGCAGCTTAGACCGGACAGGAGCTAACTCTGGAAACACCATATATTTT
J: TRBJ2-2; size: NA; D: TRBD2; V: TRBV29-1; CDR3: CSVELAGTPTGELFF; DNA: TGCAGCGTTGAACTAGCGGGGACACCCACCGGGGAGCTGTTTTTT
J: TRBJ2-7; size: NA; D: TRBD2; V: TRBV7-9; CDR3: CASSSRTSGVFYEQYF; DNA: TGTGCCAGCAGCTCCAGGACTAGCGGGGTCTTCTACGAGCAGTACTTC
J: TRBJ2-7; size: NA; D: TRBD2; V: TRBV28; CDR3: CASSLSLTSGTIYEQYF; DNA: TGTGCCAGCAGTTTATCTCTAACTAGCGGGACTATTTACGAGCAGTACTTC
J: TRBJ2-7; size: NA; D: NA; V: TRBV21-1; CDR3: CASSKAPPGLTGGAHGAFYEQYF; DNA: TGTGCCAGCAGCAAAGCGCCCCCTGGACTGACAGGAGGCGCCCACGGCGCGTTCTACGAGCAGTACTTC
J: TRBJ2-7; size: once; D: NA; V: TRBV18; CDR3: CASSPAGQGSGEQYF; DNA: TGTGCCAGCTCACCAGCAGGGCAGGGCAGTGGAGAGCAGTACTTC
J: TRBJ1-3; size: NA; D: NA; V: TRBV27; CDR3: CASSLVGGAGNTIYF; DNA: TGTGCCAGCAGTTTGGTCGGGGGGGCTGGAAACACCATATATTTT
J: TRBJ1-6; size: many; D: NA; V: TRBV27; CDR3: CASSLSTGLNSPLHF; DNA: TGTGCCAGCAGTTTATCCACAGGACTAAATTCACCCCTCCACTTT
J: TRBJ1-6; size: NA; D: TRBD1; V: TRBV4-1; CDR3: CASSQATGGGYNSPLHF; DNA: TGCGCCAGCAGCCAAGCGACAGGGGGAGGCTATAATTCACCCCTCCACTTT
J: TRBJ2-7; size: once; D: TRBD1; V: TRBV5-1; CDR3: CASSWDRGRTYEQYF; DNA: TGCGCCAGCAGCTGGGACAGGGGGCGAACCTACGAGCAGTACTTC
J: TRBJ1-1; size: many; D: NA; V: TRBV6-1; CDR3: CASSELRGNTEAFF; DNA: TGTGCCAGCAGTGAATTGAGAGGGAACACTGAAGCTTTCTTT
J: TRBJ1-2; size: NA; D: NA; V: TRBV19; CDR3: CASSIALQQAYGYTF; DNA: TGTGCCAGTAGTATAGCTCTCCAGCAGGCTTATGGCTACACCTTC
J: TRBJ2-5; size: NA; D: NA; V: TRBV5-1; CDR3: CASSLAGVAYGTETQYF; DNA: TGCGCCAGCAGCTTGGCGGGTGTTGCTTACGGTACCGAGACCCAGTACTTC
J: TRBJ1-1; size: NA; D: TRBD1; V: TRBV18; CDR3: CASSGDSSYTEAFF; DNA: TGTGCCAGCTCAGGGGACAGTTCATACACTGAAGCTTTCTTT
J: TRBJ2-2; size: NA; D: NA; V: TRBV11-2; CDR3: CASSSHRQGGRELFF; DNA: TGTGCCAGCAGCTCCCATAGACAGGGAGGAAGGGAGCTGTTTTTT
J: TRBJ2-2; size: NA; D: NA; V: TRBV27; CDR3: CASRWLLSGELFF; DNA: TGTGCCAGCAGGTGGCTTTTGTCCGGGGAGCTGTTTTTT
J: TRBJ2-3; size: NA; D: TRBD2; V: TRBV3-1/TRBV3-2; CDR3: CASSPRGGDTQYF; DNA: TGTGCCAGCAGCCCTCGGGGGGGGGATACGCAGTATTTT
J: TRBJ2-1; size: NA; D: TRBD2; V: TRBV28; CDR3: CASSFRGVYNEQFF; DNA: TGTGCCAGCAGTTTCCGGGGGGTCTACAATGAGCAGTTCTTC
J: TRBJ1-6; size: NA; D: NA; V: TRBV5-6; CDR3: CASSGLSYNSPLHF; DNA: TGTGCCAGCAGCGGACTCTCCTATAATTCACCCCTCCACTTT
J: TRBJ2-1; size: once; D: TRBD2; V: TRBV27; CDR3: CASSLHPPGRKSTSDINNEQFF; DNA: TGTGCCAGCAGTTTACATCCCCCGGGACGTAAATCGACTAGCGACATAAACAATGAGCAGTTCTTC
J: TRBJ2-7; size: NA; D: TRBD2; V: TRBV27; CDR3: CASGLSGGLGEQYF; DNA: TGTGCCAGCGGTCTCTCGGGGGGGCTTGGCGAGCAGTACTTC
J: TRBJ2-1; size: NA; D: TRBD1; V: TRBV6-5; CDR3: CASRRQGRNEQFF; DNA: TGTGCCAGCAGGAGACAGGGCCGCAATGAGCAGTTCTTC
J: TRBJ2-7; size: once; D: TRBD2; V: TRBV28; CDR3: CASRPGPAGNYYEQYF; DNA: TGTGCCAGCAGGCCCGGGCCAGCGGGGAACTACTACGAGCAGTACTTC
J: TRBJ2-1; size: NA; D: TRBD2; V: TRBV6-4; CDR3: CASSEGLAANEQFF; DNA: TGTGCCAGCAGTGAGGGACTAGCTGCCAATGAGCAGTTCTTC
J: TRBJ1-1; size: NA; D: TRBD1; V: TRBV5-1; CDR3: CASSLATGALKNTEAFF; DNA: TGCGCCAGCAGCTTGGCTACAGGGGCCCTTAAGAACACTGAAGCTTTCTTT
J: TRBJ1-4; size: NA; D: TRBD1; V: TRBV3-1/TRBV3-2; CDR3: CASSPQGGVEKLFF; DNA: TGTGCCAGCAGCCCACAGGGGGGTGTTGAAAAACTGTTTTTT
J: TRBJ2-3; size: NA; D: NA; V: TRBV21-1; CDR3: CASSKARTGKITSTDTQYF; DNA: TGTGCCAGCAGCAAAGCCCGGACGGGAAAAATTACGAGCACAGATACGCAGTATTTT
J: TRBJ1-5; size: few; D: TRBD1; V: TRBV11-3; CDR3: CASSRPASPGQSNQPQHF; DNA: TGTGCCAGCAGCCGGCCGGCTTCCCCGGGACAGAGCAATCAGCCCCAGCATTTT
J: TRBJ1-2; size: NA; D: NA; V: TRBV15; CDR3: CATSTIRLVGYTF; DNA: TGTGCCACCAGCACCATCAGACTCGTCGGCTACACCTTC
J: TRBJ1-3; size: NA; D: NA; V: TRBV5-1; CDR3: CASSLTSTGTGNTIYF; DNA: TGCGCCAGCAGCTTGACCTCTACTGGTACTGGAAACACCATATATTTT
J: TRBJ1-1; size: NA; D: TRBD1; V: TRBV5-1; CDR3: CASSYGQGVTEAFF; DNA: TGCGCCAGCAGCTATGGACAGGGAGTCACTGAAGCTTTCTTT
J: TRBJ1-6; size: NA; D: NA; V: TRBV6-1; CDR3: CASSDRTVSSSPLHF; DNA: TGTGCCAGCAGTGATCGGACAGTTTCCAGTTCACCCCTCCACTTT
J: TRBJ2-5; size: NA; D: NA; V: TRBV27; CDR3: CASSYRGLETQYF; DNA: TGTGCCAGCAGTTACCGGGGATTAGAGACCCAGTACTTC